A selection of T cell receptor beta chains follows, all from one sample in a study of blood T cells in healthy people across ages. A single record per CDR3 protein comes from TCRdb applying MiXCR to the 5' RACE reads. The table shows roughly 650,000 distinct CDR3 sequences, with about 32% occurring only once. Sequencing was performed on blood. Every receptor here comes from a woman older than 75 in good health. Each CDR3 is given with its conserved first and last residue. The order of the fields is clone size, J gene, D gene, V gene, CDR3 protein, CDR3 DNA. A D gene is named only where the DNA matches it firmly. Clone size is shown for a subset of rows, as once, few, many or a class of expanded clone.

size: many; J: TRBJ2-5; D: TRBD2; V: TRBV10-2; CDR3: CASSEPGLAGVQYF; DNA: TGCGCCAGCAGTGAGCCGGGACTAGCGGGGGTGCAGTACTTC
size: many; J: TRBJ2-1; D: -; V: TRBV20-1; CDR3: CSARDRTLRDEQFF; DNA: TGCAGTGCTAGAGATAGAACCCTGAGGGATGAGCAGTTCTTC
size: -; J: TRBJ2-3; D: TRBD1; V: TRBV19; CDR3: CASSIIGTASTDTQYF; DNA: TGTGCCAGTAGTATAATAGGGACAGCTAGCACAGATACGCAGTATTTT
size: few; J: TRBJ2-1; D: -; V: TRBV7-6; CDR3: CASSLVTNLQETQFF; DNA: TGTGCCAGCAGCTTAGTGACTAATCTTCAAGAGACCCAGTTCTTC
size: -; J: TRBJ1-4; D: -; V: TRBV7-2; CDR3: CASSARGRHNEKLFF; DNA: TGTGCCAGCAGCGCCAGGGGTAGGCATAATGAAAAACTGTTTTTT
size: few; J: TRBJ1-6; D: TRBD1; V: TRBV20-1; CDR3: CSARDRGKSSYNSPLHF; DNA: TGCAGTGCAAGGGACAGGGGGAAAAGTTCCTATAATTCACCCCTCCACTTT
size: -; J: TRBJ2-7; D: -; V: TRBV5-1; CDR3: CASSDGSEQYF; DNA: TGCGCCAGCAGCGACGGATCCGAGCAGTACTTC
size: many; J: TRBJ2-7; D: -; V: TRBV5-6; CDR3: CASSYNRVEQYF; DNA: TGTGCCAGCAGTTATAACAGGGTCGAGCAGTACTTC
size: few; J: TRBJ2-3; D: TRBD2; V: TRBV5-1; CDR3: CASSLESTREGTDTQYF; DNA: TGCGCCAGCAGCTTGGAATCTACGCGGGAGGGCACAGATACGCAGTATTTT
size: many; J: TRBJ2-1; D: -; V: TRBV5-1; CDR3: CASSSGGGAFYNEQFF; DNA: TGCGCCAGCAGCTCTGGAGGGGGCGCTTTCTACAATGAGCAGTTCTTC
size: -; J: TRBJ1-1; D: -; V: TRBV20-1; CDR3: CSARSGRNTEAFF; DNA: TGCAGTGCTAGGTCAGGGAGGAACACTGAAGCTTTCTTT
size: -; J: TRBJ2-7; D: -; V: TRBV20-1; CDR3: CSGLALGLKPYEQYF; DNA: TGCAGTGGCCTCGCGCTGGGACTTAAGCCCTACGAGCAGTACTTC
size: -; J: TRBJ2-5; D: TRBD2; V: TRBV28; CDR3: CASSFSGALTQETQYF; DNA: TGTGCCAGCAGTTTTAGCGGGGCGCTAACACAAGAGACCCAGTACTTC
size: many; J: TRBJ1-2; D: -; V: TRBV6-6; CDR3: CASTEARAGGGDGYTF; DNA: TGTGCCAGCACCGAGGCTCGGGCAGGTGGGGGGGATGGCTACACCTTC
size: many; J: TRBJ1-1; D: -; V: TRBV12-3/TRBV12-4; CDR3: CASTWTNTEAFF; DNA: TGTGCCAGCACCTGGACGAACACTGAAGCTTTCTTT
size: many; J: TRBJ2-3; D: TRBD2; V: TRBV7-2; CDR3: CASRTSGGPRTDTQYF; DNA: TGTGCCAGCCGGACTAGCGGGGGGCCCCGCACAGATACGCAGTATTTT
size: -; J: TRBJ1-2; D: -; V: TRBV20-1; CDR3: CSARTRADGTANYGYTF; DNA: TGCAGTGCTAGGACCCGCGCAGACGGGACCGCTAACTATGGCTACACCTTC
size: many; J: TRBJ2-1; D: TRBD2; V: TRBV10-3; CDR3: CAISLAGEFYNEQFF; DNA: TGTGCCATCAGTTTAGCGGGGGAATTCTACAATGAGCAGTTCTTC
size: many; J: TRBJ2-1; D: TRBD1; V: TRBV27; CDR3: CASSTPGQGPNNEQFF; DNA: TGTGCCAGCAGTACGCCGGGACAGGGCCCCAACAATGAGCAGTTCTTC
size: many; J: TRBJ1-2; D: -; V: TRBV7-9; CDR3: CASSLKGLGGYTF; DNA: TGTGCCAGCAGCTTAAAGGGCCTAGGGGGCTACACCTTC
size: many; J: TRBJ2-4; D: -; V: TRBV11-2; CDR3: CASSLEISKNIQYF; DNA: TGTGCCAGCAGCTTAGAGATAAGCAAAAACATTCAGTACTTC
size: -; J: TRBJ2-3; D: TRBD1; V: TRBV7-2; CDR3: CASSRRDRRRTDTQYF; DNA: TGTGCCAGCAGCCGCCGGGACAGGCGCCGCACAGATACGCAGTATTTT
size: many; J: TRBJ1-2; D: -; V: TRBV12-3/TRBV12-4; CDR3: CASSFSSGQARYGYTF; DNA: TGTGCCAGCAGCTTTTCTTCGGGGCAGGCCCGCTATGGCTACACCTTC
size: many; J: TRBJ1-5; D: TRBD1; V: TRBV4-2; CDR3: CASSRGVTGGNQPQHF; DNA: TGTGCCAGCAGCCGCGGCGTGACAGGGGGCAATCAGCCCCAGCATTTT
size: many; J: TRBJ2-7; D: -; V: TRBV5-5; CDR3: CASRRYRETVEQYF; DNA: TGTGCCAGCAGAAGATACAGGGAGACAGTCGAGCAGTACTTC
size: -; J: TRBJ1-5; D: TRBD1; V: TRBV5-1; CDR3: CASSSDRVAINQPQHF; DNA: TGCGCCAGCAGCTCGGACAGGGTGGCAATCAATCAGCCCCAGCATTTT
size: -; J: TRBJ2-3; D: -; V: TRBV7-2; CDR3: CASSLGGGRVTDMQYF; DNA: TGTGCCAGCAGCTTAGGCGGGGGCCGGGTCACAGATATGCAGTATTTT
size: many; J: TRBJ2-1; D: -; V: TRBV9; CDR3: CASSVVTGGGEQFF; DNA: TGTGCCAGCAGCGTAGTTACGGGGGGCGGTGAGCAGTTCTTC
size: many; J: TRBJ2-5; D: -; V: TRBV20-1; CDR3: CSAIGGGNQETQYF; DNA: TGCAGTGCTATCGGCGGGGGCAATCAAGAGACCCAGTACTTC
size: few; J: TRBJ1-1; D: TRBD1; V: TRBV10-3; CDR3: CAISRTGEFDTEAFF; DNA: TGTGCCATAAGCAGGACAGGGGAGTTCGACACTGAAGCTTTCTTT
size: many; J: TRBJ1-2; D: -; V: TRBV7-2; CDR3: CASSLDTTTSYGYTF; DNA: TGTGCCAGCAGCTTAGATACCACGACTTCCTATGGCTACACCTTC
size: few; J: TRBJ2-7; D: TRBD1; V: TRBV19; CDR3: CASSKGRQGGSSYEQYF; DNA: TGTGCCAGTAGTAAAGGCCGACAGGGGGGAAGCTCCTACGAGCAGTACTTC
size: -; J: TRBJ2-1; D: TRBD1; V: TRBV12-3/TRBV12-4; CDR3: CASSLGQGVSEQFF; DNA: TGTGCCAGCAGTTTAGGGCAGGGGGTTAGTGAGCAGTTCTTC
size: many; J: TRBJ1-2; D: TRBD1; V: TRBV20-1; CDR3: CSATERPGTGGNYGYTF; DNA: TGCAGTGCCACCGAGCGACCAGGGACAGGGGGGAACTATGGCTACACCTTC
size: -; J: TRBJ2-5; D: TRBD2; V: TRBV10-3; CDR3: CAISGESRRGQETQYF; DNA: TGTGCCATCAGTGGAGAGTCCAGGCGGGGGCAAGAGACCCAGTACTTC
size: few; J: TRBJ1-1; D: -; V: TRBV12-5; CDR3: CASGPVRTYTEAFF; DNA: TGTGCTAGTGGTCCGGTAAGGACGTACACTGAAGCTTTCTTT
size: few; J: TRBJ1-6; D: -; V: TRBV6-1; CDR3: CASSEEGLANSPLHF; DNA: TGTGCCAGCAGTGAAGAAGGTTTGGCTAATTCACCCCTCCACTTT
size: few; J: TRBJ1-2; D: TRBD1; V: TRBV2; CDR3: CASSVDRDRSYGYTF; DNA: TGTGCCAGCAGTGTTGACCGGGACAGAAGCTATGGCTACACCTTC
size: many; J: TRBJ2-4; D: -; V: TRBV5-6; CDR3: CASSLSMGTIQYF; DNA: TGTGCCAGCAGCCTGAGTATGGGGACCATTCAGTACTTC
size: -; J: TRBJ1-6; D: -; V: TRBV27; CDR3: CASSSVSSYNSPLHF; DNA: TGTGCCAGCAGTTCAGTTAGCTCCTATAATTCACCCCTCCACTTT
size: many; J: TRBJ2-5; D: TRBD1; V: TRBV2; CDR3: CASIPGTGKETQYF; DNA: TGTGCCAGCATTCCCGGGACAGGAAAAGAGACCCAGTACTTC
size: -; J: TRBJ2-7; D: TRBD2; V: TRBV6-6; CDR3: CASSSGPGLGFGEQYF; DNA: TGTGCCAGCAGTTCGGGTCCGGGACTAGGATTCGGCGAGCAGTACTTC
size: many; J: TRBJ2-1; D: -; V: TRBV3-1; CDR3: CASSPLWVGEGNEQFF; DNA: TGTGCCAGCAGCCCACTATGGGTCGGAGAAGGCAATGAGCAGTTCTTC
size: many; J: TRBJ1-2; D: -; V: TRBV15; CDR3: CATSRDYEGPWDGYTF; DNA: TGTGCCACCAGCAGAGATTACGAGGGACCCTGGGATGGCTACACCTTC
size: many; J: TRBJ2-3; D: -; V: TRBV20-1; CDR3: CSARDFRGTDTQYF; DNA: TGCAGTGCTAGAGATTTCCGGGGAACAGATACGCAGTATTTT
size: -; J: TRBJ1-1; D: -; V: TRBV5-1; CDR3: CASSLGDRLRGRNTEALF; DNA: TGCGCCAGCAGCTTGGGCGACCGTCTAAGGGGAAGAAACACTGAAGCTCTCTTT
size: many; J: TRBJ2-2; D: TRBD2; V: TRBV24-1; CDR3: CATSAPGLAGENTGELFF; DNA: TGTGCCACCAGTGCCCCGGGACTAGCGGGGGAGAACACCGGGGAGCTGTTTTTT
size: many; J: TRBJ2-7; D: -; V: TRBV29-1; CDR3: CSVRTGRSSYEQYF; DNA: TGCAGCGTCCGAACAGGAAGGAGCTCCTACGAGCAGTACTTC
size: many; J: TRBJ2-5; D: -; V: TRBV4-1; CDR3: CASSISGARETQYF; DNA: TGCGCCAGCAGCATATCCGGGGCCCGGGAGACCCAGTACTTC
size: many; J: TRBJ1-2; D: -; V: TRBV4-1; CDR3: CASSQVGGNYGYTF; DNA: TGCGCCAGCAGCCAAGTCGGGGGAAACTATGGCTACACCTTC
size: many; J: TRBJ1-2; D: TRBD1; V: TRBV5-1; CDR3: CASSMGQARGYTF; DNA: TGCGCCAGCAGCATGGGACAGGCCCGCGGCTACACCTTC
size: few; J: TRBJ2-2; D: -; V: TRBV7-2; CDR3: CASSLGYRELFF; DNA: TGTGCCAGCAGCCTCGGGTACCGGGAGCTGTTTTTT
size: many; J: TRBJ2-3; D: TRBD2; V: TRBV4-2; CDR3: CASSQEIGSGGGDTQYF; DNA: TGTGCCAGCAGCCAAGAAATCGGTAGCGGGGGTGGAGATACGCAGTATTTT
size: -; J: TRBJ2-7; D: TRBD2; V: TRBV20-1; CDR3: CSARGLAGDSYEQYF; DNA: TGCAGTGCTAGAGGACTAGCGGGCGACTCCTACGAGCAGTACTTC
size: many; J: TRBJ1-5; D: -; V: TRBV7-8; CDR3: CASSLRPTDGNQPQHF; DNA: TGTGCCAGCAGCTTAAGACCGACCGACGGCAATCAGCCCCAGCATTTT
size: -; J: TRBJ1-1; D: -; V: TRBV28; CDR3: CAGSLRTLQAFF; DNA: TGTGCCGGCAGTTTACGGACCCTCCAGGCTTTCTTT
size: many; J: TRBJ1-1; D: -; V: TRBV20-1; CDR3: CSAQEPGLMNTEAFF; DNA: TGCAGTGCTCAAGAACCGGGACTGATGAACACTGAAGCTTTCTTT
size: many; J: TRBJ2-7; D: -; V: TRBV5-1; CDR3: CASSLGPEYEQYF; DNA: TGCGCCAGCAGCTTGGGCCCGGAATACGAGCAGTACTTC
size: many; J: TRBJ2-7; D: -; V: TRBV7-2; CDR3: CASSFGRTYEQYF; DNA: TGTGCCAGCAGCTTTGGACGGACCTACGAGCAGTACTTC
size: -; J: TRBJ2-3; D: -; V: TRBV7-9; CDR3: CASSQDTADTQYF; DNA: TGTGCCAGCAGCCAAGACACAGCAGATACGCAGTATTTT